This T cell receptor beta chain was retrieved from a study of T cell responses to AZD1222 COVID-19 vaccine. The sample holds many counts of this clone. The CDR3 sequence is 12 residues long. CDR1 and CDR2 (germline): MNHNY, SVGAGI (reference sequence). V dropped 0 bases and J dropped 7 bases, with 6 bases sitting between them. The table came from immunoSEQ multiplex PCR; TCRdb's copy has only in-frame clones and leaves some out. In the table there are under 150,000 clones, 70% to 90% of which are singletons. This chain links TRBV6-6 with TRBJ1-2; the D is unclear. The clonotype was recovered from an adult who received the AZD1222 COVID-19 vaccine. Sequencing was performed on peripheral blood, taken 28 days after the second AZD1222 dose. CDR3 coding DNA: TGTGCCAGCAGTTACTCGGTGGCTGGCTACACCTTC. Residues: CASSYSVAGYTF.